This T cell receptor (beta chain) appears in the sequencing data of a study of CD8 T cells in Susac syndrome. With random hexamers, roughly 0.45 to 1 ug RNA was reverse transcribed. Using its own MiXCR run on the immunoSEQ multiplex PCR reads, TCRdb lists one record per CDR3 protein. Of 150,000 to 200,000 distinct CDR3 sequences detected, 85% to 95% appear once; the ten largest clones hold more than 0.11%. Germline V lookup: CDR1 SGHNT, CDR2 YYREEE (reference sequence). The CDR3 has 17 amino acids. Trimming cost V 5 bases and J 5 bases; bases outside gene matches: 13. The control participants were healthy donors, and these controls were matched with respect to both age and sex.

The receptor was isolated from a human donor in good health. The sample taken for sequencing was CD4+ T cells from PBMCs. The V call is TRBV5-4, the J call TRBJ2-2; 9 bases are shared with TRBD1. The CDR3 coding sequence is TGTGCCAGCAGTCTGAGGTCCGGGACAGGGTCAACCGGGGAGCTGTTTTTT. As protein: CASSLRSGTGSTGELFF.